A selection of T cell receptor beta chains follows, all from one sample in a study of cytomegalovirus exposure and HLA in healthy donors. The table came from immunoSEQ multiplex PCR; TCRdb's copy has only in-frame clones and leaves some out. The sample lists under 250,000 clones, around 81% occurring once. The sequenced sample consisted of PBMCs. These receptor sequences come from a woman aged 60-75 years in good health and CMV-seropositive. The CDR3 runs from the conserved cysteine through the conserved F or W. D genes are given only for firm matches. Clone size is shown for a subset of rows, as once, few, many or a class of expanded clone.

DNA: TGTGCCAGTAGTATAAGACAGGGTGGTCAGCCCCAGCATTTT
CDR3: CASSIRQGGQPQHF
size: .
J: TRBJ1-5
V: TRBV19
D: TRBD1

DNA: TGCGCCAGCAGCGGCGGGACTAGCGGGTTCTTGGAGCAGTACTTC
CDR3: CASSGGTSGFLEQYF
size: .
J: TRBJ2-7
V: TRBV5-1
D: TRBD2

DNA: TGCAGCGTTGAAAGGGGTCCTTATGGCTACACCTTC
CDR3: CSVERGPYGYTF
size: .
J: TRBJ1-2
V: TRBV29-1
D: .

DNA: TGTGCCAGCAGTTACCGGGGACAGGTAAAGACAGATACGCAGTATTTT
CDR3: CASSYRGQVKTDTQYF
size: .
J: TRBJ2-3
V: TRBV6-5
D: TRBD1

DNA: TGTGCCATCAGTGAGTCGGGCGGGACTGAAGCTTTCTTT
CDR3: CAISESGGTEAFF
size: .
J: TRBJ1-1
V: TRBV10-3
D: .

DNA: TGTGCCAGTAGTATAGAGGCAGGGGGCCGTCAGGCTTTCTTT
CDR3: CASSIEAGGRQAFF
size: .
J: TRBJ1-1
V: TRBV19
D: TRBD1

DNA: TGCAGTGGAGCGGGACCAGATACGCAGTATTTT
CDR3: CSGAGPDTQYF
size: .
J: TRBJ2-3
V: TRBV20-1
D: TRBD2

DNA: TGTGCCAGCAGTCCCCCCCCGACAGGGTTGGGTGAAGCTTTCTTT
CDR3: CASSPPPTGLGEAFF
size: .
J: TRBJ1-1
V: TRBV27
D: TRBD1

DNA: TGCGCCAGCAGCTTGGGTAGAGTGGGACAGGGTGGAAACACCATATATTTT
CDR3: CASSLGRVGQGGNTIYF
size: .
J: TRBJ1-3
V: TRBV5-1
D: TRBD1

DNA: TGCGCCAGCAGTGGAACGGACATTGGGCAGTTCTTC
CDR3: CASSGTDIGQFF
size: .
J: TRBJ2-1
V: TRBV5-1
D: .

DNA: TGTGCCAGCAGCGTAGCCAGCGGGAACTACGAGCAGTACTTC
CDR3: CASSVASGNYEQYF
size: few
J: TRBJ2-7
V: TRBV9
D: TRBD2

DNA: TGTGCTAGTGGTTTGAATCCACTCACCATATATTTT
CDR3: CASGLNPLTIYF
size: .
J: TRBJ1-3
V: TRBV12-5
D: .

DNA: TGCGCCAGCAGCTTGGACAGGGCTAACTATGGCTACACCTTC
CDR3: CASSLDRANYGYTF
size: .
J: TRBJ1-2
V: TRBV5-1
D: .